This T cell receptor (beta chain) is from a study of blood T cell repertoires in COVID-19. Study-wide context: Acute and convalescent COVID-19 specimens originated in the United States, Italy and Spain.

The V gene's germline CDR1 is MDHEN and CDR2 SYDVKM. The CDR3 extends over 14 amino acids. V lost 5 bases, J lost 9 bases, and 14 bases lay in between. Methods used by the authors: How many nucleated cells were present was estimated from reference gene primer amplification. The data were produced by immunoSEQ multiplex PCR, yet TCRdb's version contains in-frame clones alone and is incomplete. Clone size and V and J calls were adopted from that table, with D and trimming inferred from the DNA. The table lists about 380,000 clones, approximately 90% of them singletons. Participants, about 18 to 90 years old, spanned around 25 US areas. Participants reported their clinical history, and cohort assignment relied on those reports.

The specimen sequenced was PBMCs or T cells enriched from blood (not recorded which). The sequence was obtained from a woman aged 18-29 years who had recovered from COVID-19. V gene TRBV28 combines with J gene TRBJ1-6; a possible D gene is TRBD1 (6 bases). The CDR3 DNA follows: TGTGCCAGCAGTCTCCAGGGGAATAGTTCACCCCTCCACTTT. Its protein is CASSLQGNSSPLHF.